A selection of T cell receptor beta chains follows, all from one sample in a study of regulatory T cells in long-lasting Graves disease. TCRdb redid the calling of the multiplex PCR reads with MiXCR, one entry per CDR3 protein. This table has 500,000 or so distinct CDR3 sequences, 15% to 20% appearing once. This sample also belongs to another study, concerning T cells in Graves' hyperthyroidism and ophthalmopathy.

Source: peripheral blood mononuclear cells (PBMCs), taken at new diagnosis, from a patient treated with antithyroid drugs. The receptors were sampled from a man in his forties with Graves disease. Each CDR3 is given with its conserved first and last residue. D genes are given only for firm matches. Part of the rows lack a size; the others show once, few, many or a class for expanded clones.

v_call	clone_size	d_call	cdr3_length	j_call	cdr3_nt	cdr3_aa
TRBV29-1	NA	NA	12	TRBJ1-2	TGCAGCGTCCCGGGGCGGAACTATGGCTACACCTTC	CSVPGRNYGYTF
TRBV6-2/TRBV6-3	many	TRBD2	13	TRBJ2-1	TGTGCCAGCAGTGATAGCGGGAGGGCTGAGCAGTTCTTC	CASSDSGRAEQFF
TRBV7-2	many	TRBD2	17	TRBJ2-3	TGTGCCAGCAGCTGGGCCGGGACTAGCGGGAGAATGGATACGCAGTATTTT	CASSWAGTSGRMDTQYF
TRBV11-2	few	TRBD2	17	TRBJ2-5	TGTGCCAGCAGCTTACGGGCGGCGGGGGGCTCCCAAGAGACCCAGTACTTC	CASSLRAAGGSQETQYF
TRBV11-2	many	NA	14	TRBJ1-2	TGTGCCAGCAGCCAGGAGGGGCAGGGCTATGGCTACACCTTC	CASSQEGQGYGYTF
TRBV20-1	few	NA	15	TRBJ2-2	TGCAGTGCTAGACTGGGGAGCGCGAACACCGGGGAGCTGTTTTTT	CSARLGSANTGELFF
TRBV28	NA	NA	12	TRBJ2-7	TGTGCCAGCAGGGAGAGCGTCTACGAGCAGTACTTC	CASRESVYEQYF
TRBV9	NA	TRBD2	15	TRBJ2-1	TGTGCCAGCAGCGTTGGGACTACTGGGTCGAATGAGCAGTTCTTC	CASSVGTTGSNEQFF
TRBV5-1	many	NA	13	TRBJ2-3	TGCGCCAGCAACGGAGGGAGCGGCGATACGCAGTATTTT	CASNGGSGDTQYF
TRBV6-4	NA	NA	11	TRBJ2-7	TGTGCCAGCGGGATTGACTACGAGCAGTACTTC	CASGIDYEQYF
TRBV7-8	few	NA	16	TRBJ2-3	TGTGCCAGCAGCTCTGGACCAGCGGGTAGCACAGATACGCAGTATTTT	CASSSGPAGSTDTQYF
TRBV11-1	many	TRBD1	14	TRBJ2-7	TGTGCCAGCAGCCCACAGGGGGCCGCCCACGAGCAGTACTTC	CASSPQGAAHEQYF
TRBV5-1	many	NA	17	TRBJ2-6	TGCGCCAGCAGCTTCCGAGACTACCTATCTGGGGCCAACGTCCTGACTTTC	CASSFRDYLSGANVLTF
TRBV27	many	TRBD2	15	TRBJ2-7	TGTGCCAGCAGTTTGGGAGCGGGAGGGCTTTACGAGCAGTACTTC	CASSLGAGGLYEQYF
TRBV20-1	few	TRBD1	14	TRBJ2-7	TGCAGTGCCCAAACAGGGGGGAACTCCTACGAGCAGTACTTC	CSAQTGGNSYEQYF
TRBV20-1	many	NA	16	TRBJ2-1	TGCAGTGCTAGTTCCGCGGAGGCCGCATCCTACAATGAGCAGTTCTTC	CSASSAEAASYNEQFF
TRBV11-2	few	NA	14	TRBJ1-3	TGTGCCAGCAGCTTAGTGGGGGATGGAAACACCATATATTTT	CASSLVGDGNTIYF
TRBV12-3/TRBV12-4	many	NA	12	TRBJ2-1	TGTGCCAGCAGTTTAAAAGGCAGGGGTAGCGTCTTC	CASSLKGRGSVF
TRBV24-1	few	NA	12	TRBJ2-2	TGTGCCACTGGCCTAGGAACCGGGGAGCTGTTTTTT	CATGLGTGELFF
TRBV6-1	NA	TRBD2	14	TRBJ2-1	TGTGCCAGCAGTAGCGGGACTCCGGGGAATGAGCAGTTCTTC	CASSSGTPGNEQFF
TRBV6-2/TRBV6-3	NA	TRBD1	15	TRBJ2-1	TGTGCCAGCAGTTACTCAGGGACAGGGGGTCTTGAGCAGTTCTTC	CASSYSGTGGLEQFF
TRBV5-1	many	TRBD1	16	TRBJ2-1	TGCGCCAGCAGCCGTTTGGGACAGGGCAACTACAATGAGCAGTTCTTC	CASSRLGQGNYNEQFF
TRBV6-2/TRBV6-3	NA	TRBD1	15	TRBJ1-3	TGTGCCAGCAGTGGATACAGGGGCGCTGGAAACACCATATATTTT	CASSGYRGAGNTIYF
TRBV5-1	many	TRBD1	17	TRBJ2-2	TGCGCCAGCAGCTCGTGGACAGGGGCGGCGAACACCGGGGAGCTGTTTTTT	CASSSWTGAANTGELFF
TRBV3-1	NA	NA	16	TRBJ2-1	TGTGCCAGCAGCCAAGATAGGTGGGGCTCTCCGCATGAGCAGTTCTTC	CASSQDRWGSPHEQFF
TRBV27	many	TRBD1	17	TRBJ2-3	TGTGCCAGCAGTGGGGGGGACAGGGGAAGAGTAGGAGATACGCAGTATTTT	CASSGGDRGRVGDTQYF
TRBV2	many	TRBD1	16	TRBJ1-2	TGTGCCAGCAGTTCGGACAGGAGCCATGCCAACTATGGCTACACCTTC	CASSSDRSHANYGYTF
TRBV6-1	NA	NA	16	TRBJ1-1	TGTGCCAGTCTTCGGGGCGCCTACATGCCGAACACTGAAGCTTTCTTT	CASLRGAYMPNTEAFF
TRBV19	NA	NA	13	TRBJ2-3	TGTGCCAGTGGGACCCAGGGAACCGATACGCAGTATTTT	CASGTQGTDTQYF
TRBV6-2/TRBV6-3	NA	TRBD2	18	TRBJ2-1	TGTGCCAGCAGTGACAGGGGTCTAGCGGGAGGGTCCTACAATGAGCAGTTCTTC	CASSDRGLAGGSYNEQFF
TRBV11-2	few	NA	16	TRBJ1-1	TGTGCCAGCAGCCAAGATCAGCGGGGCGGTTACACTGAAGCTTTCTTT	CASSQDQRGGYTEAFF
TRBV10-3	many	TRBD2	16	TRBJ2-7	TGTGCCATCAGAGAACCACTAGCGGCCAGGGGTGACGAGCAGTACTTC	CAIREPLAARGDEQYF
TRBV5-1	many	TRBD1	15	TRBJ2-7	TGCGCCAGCAGCTTATTCGGGACAGGGGCCGGCGAGCAGTACTTC	CASSLFGTGAGEQYF
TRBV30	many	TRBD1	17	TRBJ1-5	TGTGCCTGGAGTAGACAGGGCGCCACTGGGCGCAATCAGCCCCAGCATTTT	CAWSRQGATGRNQPQHF
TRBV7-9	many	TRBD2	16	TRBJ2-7	TGTGCCAGCAGCACAACGAGCGGGACTAGCCGAGGCGAGCAGTACTTC	CASSTTSGTSRGEQYF
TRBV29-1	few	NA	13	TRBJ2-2	TGCAGCGTTGACGGGGGGAACACCGGGGAGCTGTTTTTT	CSVDGGNTGELFF
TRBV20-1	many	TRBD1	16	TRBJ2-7	TGCAGTGCTAGTCCTACAGGGGCCCTGGGGATCGACGAGCAGTACTTC	CSASPTGALGIDEQYF
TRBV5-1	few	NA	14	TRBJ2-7	TGCGCCAGCAGCTTATCGCAGGGATTTGACGAGCAGTACTTC	CASSLSQGFDEQYF
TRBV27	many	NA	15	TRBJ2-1	TGTGCCAGCAGTTTGATCGGGGTCTCCTACAATGAGCAGTTCTTC	CASSLIGVSYNEQFF
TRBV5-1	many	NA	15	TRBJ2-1	TGCGCCAGCAGCTTGGTGACAGGAGAGTACAATGAGCAGTTCTTC	CASSLVTGEYNEQFF
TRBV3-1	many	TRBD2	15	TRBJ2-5	TGTGCCAGCAGCCAAGAAAGCGGGAGAGGGGAGACCCAGTACTTC	CASSQESGRGETQYF
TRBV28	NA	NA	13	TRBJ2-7	TGTGCCAGCTCACCGAGGGACACCTACGAGCAGTACTTC	CASSPRDTYEQYF
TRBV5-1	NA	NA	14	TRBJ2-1	TGCGCCAGCAGCTTGGGAAGCTCCTACAATGGGCAGTTCTTC	CASSLGSSYNGQFF
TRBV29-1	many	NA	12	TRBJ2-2	TGCAGCGTGGCGAGGGGGACTGGGGAGCTGTTTTTT	CSVARGTGELFF
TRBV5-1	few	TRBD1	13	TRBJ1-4	TGCGCCAGCAGACCTACAGGGGGCGAAAAACTGTTTTTT	CASRPTGGEKLFF
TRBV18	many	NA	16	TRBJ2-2	TGTGCCAGCTCACGACTGGACTCATCAAACACCGGGGAGCTGTTTTTT	CASSRLDSSNTGELFF
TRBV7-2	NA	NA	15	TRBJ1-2	TGTGCCAGCAGCCCGCCCCAGGGCCTCAACTATGGCTACACCTTC	CASSPPQGLNYGYTF
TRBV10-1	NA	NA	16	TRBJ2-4	TGCGCCAGCAGTCCTGGTGTAGGGAACGGCAAAAACATTCAGTACTTC	CASSPGVGNGKNIQYF
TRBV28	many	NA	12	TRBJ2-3	TGTGCCAGCATTTGGCAGGGAAATACGCAGTATTTT	CASIWQGNTQYF
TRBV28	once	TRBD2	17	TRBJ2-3	TGTGCCAGCAGCCCTGGGACTAGCGGGAGGTTTTCAGATACGCAGTATTTT	CASSPGTSGRFSDTQYF
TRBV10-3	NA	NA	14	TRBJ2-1	TGTGCCATCAGCCGGGACCAGGACGACAATGAGCAGTTCTTC	CAISRDQDDNEQFF
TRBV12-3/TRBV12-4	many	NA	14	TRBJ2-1	TGTGCCAGCAGTTCCCCGAACGTCTACAATGAGCAGTTCTTC	CASSSPNVYNEQFF
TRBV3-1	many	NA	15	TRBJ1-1	TGTGCCAGCAGCCAAAGGCCTCGAGGGAACACTGAAGCTTTCTTT	CASSQRPRGNTEAFF
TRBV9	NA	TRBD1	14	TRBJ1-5	TGTGCCAGCAGCGCCGGACAGGGGTCCCAGCCCCAGCATTTT	CASSAGQGSQPQHF
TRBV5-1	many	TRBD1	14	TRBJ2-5	TGCGCCAGCAGCCAGGGACAGGGCGGAAAGACCCAGTACTTC	CASSQGQGGKTQYF
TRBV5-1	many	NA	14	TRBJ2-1	TGCGCCAGCAGTCGAGACCCGATCAACAATGAGCAGTTCTTC	CASSRDPINNEQFF
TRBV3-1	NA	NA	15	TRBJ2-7	TGTGCCAGCAGCGAAAGACGGGGCGAAGGGGTCGAGCAGTACTTC	CASSERRGEGVEQYF
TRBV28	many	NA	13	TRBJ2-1	TGTGCCAGCGTGACAGCCAACTACAATGAGCAGTTCTTC	CASVTANYNEQFF
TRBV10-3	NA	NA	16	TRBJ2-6	TGTGCCATCAGAAGGGGGATCATCTCTGGGGCCAACGTCCTGACTTTC	CAIRRGIISGANVLTF
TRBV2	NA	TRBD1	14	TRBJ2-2	TGTGCCAGCTGTTGTCAGGGGGCCTCCGGGGAGCTGTTTTTT	CASCCQGASGELFF